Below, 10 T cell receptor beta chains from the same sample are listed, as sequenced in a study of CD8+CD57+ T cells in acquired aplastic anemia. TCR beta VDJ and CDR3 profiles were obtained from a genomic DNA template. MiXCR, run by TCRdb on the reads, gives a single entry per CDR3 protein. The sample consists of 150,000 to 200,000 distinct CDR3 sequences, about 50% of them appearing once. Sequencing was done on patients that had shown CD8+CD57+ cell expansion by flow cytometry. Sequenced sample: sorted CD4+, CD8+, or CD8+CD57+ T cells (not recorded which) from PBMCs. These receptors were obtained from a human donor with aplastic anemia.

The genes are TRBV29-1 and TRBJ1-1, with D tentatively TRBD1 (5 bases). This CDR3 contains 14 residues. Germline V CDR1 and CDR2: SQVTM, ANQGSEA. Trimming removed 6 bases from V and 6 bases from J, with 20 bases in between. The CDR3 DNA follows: TGCAGCGTCAACCTACAGCGGGGGGGTGCTGAAGCTTTCTTT. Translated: CSVNLQRGGAEAFF.

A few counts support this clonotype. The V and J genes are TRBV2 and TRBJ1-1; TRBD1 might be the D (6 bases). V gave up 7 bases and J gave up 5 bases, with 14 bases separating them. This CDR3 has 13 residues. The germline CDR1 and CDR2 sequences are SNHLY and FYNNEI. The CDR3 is CASTSRQATEAFF. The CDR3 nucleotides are TGTGCCAGCACCTCCCGACAGGCTACTGAAGCTTTCTTT.

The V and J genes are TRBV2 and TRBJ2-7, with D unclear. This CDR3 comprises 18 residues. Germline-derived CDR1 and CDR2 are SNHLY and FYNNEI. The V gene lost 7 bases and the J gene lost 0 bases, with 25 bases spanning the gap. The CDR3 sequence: CASTRSSVWIDSSYEQYF. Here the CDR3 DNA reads TGTGCCAGCACACGAAGTTCGGTTTGGATAGATTCCTCCTACGAGCAGTACTTC.

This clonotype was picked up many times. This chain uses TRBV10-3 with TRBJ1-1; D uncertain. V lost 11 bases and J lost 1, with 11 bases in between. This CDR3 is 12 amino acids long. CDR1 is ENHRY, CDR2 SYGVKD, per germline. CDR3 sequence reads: CASGGRNTEAFF. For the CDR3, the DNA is TGTGCCTCAGGAGGGAGGAACACTGAAGCTTTCTTT.

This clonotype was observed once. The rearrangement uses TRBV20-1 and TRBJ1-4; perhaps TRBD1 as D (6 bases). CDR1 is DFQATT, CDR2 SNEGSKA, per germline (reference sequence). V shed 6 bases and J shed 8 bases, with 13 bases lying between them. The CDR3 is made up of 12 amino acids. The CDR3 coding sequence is TGCAGTGCCCCTGAGGGGGGAGAAAAACTGTTTTTT. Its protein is CSAPEGGEKLFF.

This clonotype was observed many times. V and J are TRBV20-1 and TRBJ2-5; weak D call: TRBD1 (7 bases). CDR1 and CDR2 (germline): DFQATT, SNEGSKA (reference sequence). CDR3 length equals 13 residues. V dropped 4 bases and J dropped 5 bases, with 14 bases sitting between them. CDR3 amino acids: CSAKRLGGETQYF. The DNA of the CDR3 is TGCAGTGCTAAAAGACTAGGGGGCGAGACCCAGTACTTC.

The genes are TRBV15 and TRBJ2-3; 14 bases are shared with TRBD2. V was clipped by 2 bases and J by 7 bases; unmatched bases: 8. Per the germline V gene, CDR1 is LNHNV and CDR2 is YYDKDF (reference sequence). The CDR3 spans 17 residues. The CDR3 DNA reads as TGTGCCACCAGCAGACCCCGGACTAGCGGGGGGTCAAATACGCAGTATTTT. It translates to CATSRPRTSGGSNTQYF.

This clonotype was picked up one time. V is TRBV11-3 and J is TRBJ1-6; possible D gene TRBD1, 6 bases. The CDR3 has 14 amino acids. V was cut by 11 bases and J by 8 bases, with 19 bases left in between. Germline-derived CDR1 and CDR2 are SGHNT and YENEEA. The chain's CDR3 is CAPLQGFRDSPLHF. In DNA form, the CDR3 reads TGTGCCCCATTGCAGGGGTTTAGGGATTCACCCCTCCACTTT.

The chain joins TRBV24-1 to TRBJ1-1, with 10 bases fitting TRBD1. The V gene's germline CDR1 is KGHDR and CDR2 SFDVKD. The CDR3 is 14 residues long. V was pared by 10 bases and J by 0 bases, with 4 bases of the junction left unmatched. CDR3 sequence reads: CATRDRGLNTEAFF. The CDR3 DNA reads TGTGCCACTCGGGACAGGGGACTGAACACTGAAGCTTTCTTT.

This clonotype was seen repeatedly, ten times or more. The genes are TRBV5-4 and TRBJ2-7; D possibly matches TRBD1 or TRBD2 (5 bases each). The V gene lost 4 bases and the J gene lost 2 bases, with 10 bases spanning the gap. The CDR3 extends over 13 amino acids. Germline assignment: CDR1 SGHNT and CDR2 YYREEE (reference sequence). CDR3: CASSVGDPYEQYF. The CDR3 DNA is TGTGCCAGCAGCGTCGGGGACCCCTACGAGCAGTACTTC.